This T cell receptor (beta chain) appears in the sequencing data of a study of T cells after yellow fever vaccination. The germline V gene encodes CDR1 SQVTM and CDR2 ANQGSEA. The J segment lost 0 bases and the V segment lost 6 bases, leaving 4 bases of the junction unmatched. This CDR3 comprises 13 residues. This clonotype showed up just a few times. Its target is unknown. Findings of the study overall: Some clonotypes, a small share, were shared between CD4 and CD8 compartments.

TCRdb independently ran MiXCR on the 5' RACE reads; one entry per CDR3 protein. The sample gives 400,000 to 650,000 distinct CDR3 sequences, 21% of which show up once; around 17% is in the top ten. The sample here was PBMCs, taken 20 to 25 days after the first yellow fever vaccination. The chain recombines TRBV29-1 with TRBJ2-7, with TRBD2 matching over 8 bases. This TCR was sampled from a man in his late teens or twenties who received the YFV17D yellow fever vaccine. CDR3 bases: TGCAGCGTCGGGGGGGCAGACTCCTACGAGCAGTACTTC. It encodes CSVGGADSYEQYF.